This T cell receptor (beta chain) came from a study of blood T cell repertoires in COVID-19. Across the whole study: Sites in the United States, Italy and Spain provided acute and convalescent COVID-19 samples. The analysed material was cDNA or gDNA that came from T cells, B-cell-depleted T cells, or PBMCs.

As handled by the study authors: Nucleated cell number was recorded as an estimate derived from reference gene primer amplification. Data came from immunoSEQ multiplex PCR; TCRdb stores just in-frame clones and leaves some out. V and J calls and clone size come straight from that table; D and trimming were deduced from the DNA. The data hold about 140,000 clones, with roughly four fifths observed a single time. What was sequenced was peripheral blood. This TCR was recovered from a woman aged 60 to 75 with acute or convalescent COVID-19.

The CDR3 DNA sequence: TGTGCCAGCAGCCCCGGTCGACAGTGGGCAGATACGCAGTATTTT. It yields the protein CASSPGRQWADTQYF. This chain joins TRBV28 and TRBJ2-3; D perhaps matches TRBD1 (5 bases). The V end was cut by 6 bases, the J end by 4 bases, with 17 bases between. Germline lookup yields CDR1 MDHEN and CDR2 SYDVKM. The CDR3 totals 15 residues.